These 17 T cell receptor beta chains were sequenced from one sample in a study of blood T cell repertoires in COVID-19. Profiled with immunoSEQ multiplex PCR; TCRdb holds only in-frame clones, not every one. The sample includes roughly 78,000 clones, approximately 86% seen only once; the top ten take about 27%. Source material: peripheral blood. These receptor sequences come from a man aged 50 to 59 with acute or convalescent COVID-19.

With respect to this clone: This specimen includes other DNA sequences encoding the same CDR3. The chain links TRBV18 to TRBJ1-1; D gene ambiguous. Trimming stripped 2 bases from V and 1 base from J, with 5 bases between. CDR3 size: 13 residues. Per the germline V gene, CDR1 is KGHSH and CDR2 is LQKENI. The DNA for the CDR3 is TGTGCCAGCTCACCAGGAGAGAACACTGAAGCTTTCTTT. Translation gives CASSPGENTEAFF.

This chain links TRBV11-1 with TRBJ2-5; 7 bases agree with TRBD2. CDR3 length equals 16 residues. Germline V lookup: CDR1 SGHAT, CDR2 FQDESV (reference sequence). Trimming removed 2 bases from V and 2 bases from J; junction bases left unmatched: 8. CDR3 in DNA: TGTGCCAGCAGCTTATCCCTAACGGGACTACAAGAGACCCAGTACTTC. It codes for CASSLSLTGLQETQYF.

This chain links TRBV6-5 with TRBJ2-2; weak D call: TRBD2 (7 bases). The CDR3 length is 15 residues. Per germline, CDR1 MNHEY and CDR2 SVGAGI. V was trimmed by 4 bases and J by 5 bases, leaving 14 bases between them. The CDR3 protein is CASSLRGAATGELFF. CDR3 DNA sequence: TGTGCCAGCAGTTTACGGGGGGCGGCAACCGGGGAGCTGTTTTTT.

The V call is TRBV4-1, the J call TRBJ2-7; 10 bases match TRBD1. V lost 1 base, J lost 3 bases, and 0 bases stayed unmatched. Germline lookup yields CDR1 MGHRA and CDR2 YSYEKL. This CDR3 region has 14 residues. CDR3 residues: CASSQGDRGYEQYF. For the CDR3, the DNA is TGCGCCAGCAGCCAAGGGGACAGGGGCTACGAGCAGTACTTC.

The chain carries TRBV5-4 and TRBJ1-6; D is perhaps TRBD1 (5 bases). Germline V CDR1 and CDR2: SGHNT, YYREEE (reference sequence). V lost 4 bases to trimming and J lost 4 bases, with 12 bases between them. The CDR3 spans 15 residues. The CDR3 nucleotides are TGTGCCAGCAGCCCCGACAGCGAATATAATTCACCCCTCCACTTT. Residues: CASSPDSEYNSPLHF. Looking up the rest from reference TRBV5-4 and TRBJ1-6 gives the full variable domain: ETGVTQSPTHLIKTRGQQVTLRCSSQSGHNTVSWYQQALGQGPQFIFQYYREEENGRGNFPPRFSGLQFPNYSSELNVNALELDDSALYLCASSPDSEYNSPLHFGNGTRLTVT.

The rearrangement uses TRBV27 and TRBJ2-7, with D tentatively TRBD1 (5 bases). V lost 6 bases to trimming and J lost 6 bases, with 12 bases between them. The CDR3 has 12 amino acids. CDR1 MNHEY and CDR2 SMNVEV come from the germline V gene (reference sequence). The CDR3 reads CASSHPDSEQYF. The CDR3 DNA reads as TGTGCCAGCAGCCACCCCGACAGCGAGCAGTACTTC.

The CDR3 loop reads CATSDLAGGGTDTQYF. CDR3 sequence (DNA): TGTGCCACCAGTGATTTGGCCGGGGGAGGCACAGATACGCAGTATTTT. This chain links TRBV24-1 with TRBJ2-3; D possibly corresponds to TRBD2 (6 bases). The CDR3 spans 16 residues. In germline, CDR1 is KGHDR, CDR2 SFDVKD. V lost 0 bases, J lost 1 base, and 10 bases lay in between.

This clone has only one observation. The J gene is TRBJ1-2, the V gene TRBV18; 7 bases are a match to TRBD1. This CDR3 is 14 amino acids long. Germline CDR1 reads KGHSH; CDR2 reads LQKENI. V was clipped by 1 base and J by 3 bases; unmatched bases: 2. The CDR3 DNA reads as TGTGCCAGCTCACCACTGGGGACAGACTATGGCTACACCTTC. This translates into CASSPLGTDYGYTF.

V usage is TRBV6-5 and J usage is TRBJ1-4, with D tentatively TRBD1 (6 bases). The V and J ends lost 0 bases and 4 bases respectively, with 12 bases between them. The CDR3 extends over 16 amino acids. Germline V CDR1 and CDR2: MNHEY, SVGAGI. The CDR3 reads CASSYSRGGFNEKLFF. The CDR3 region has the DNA TGTGCCAGCAGTTACTCACGGGGGGGCTTTAATGAAAAACTGTTTTTT.

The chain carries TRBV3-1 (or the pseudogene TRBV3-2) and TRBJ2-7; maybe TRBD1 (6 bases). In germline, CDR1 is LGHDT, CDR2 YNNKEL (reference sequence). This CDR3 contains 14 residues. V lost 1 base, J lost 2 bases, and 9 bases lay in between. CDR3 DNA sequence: TGTGCCAGCAGCCAAGGACAGGAACCCTACGAGCAGTACTTC. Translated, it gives CASSQGQEPYEQYF.

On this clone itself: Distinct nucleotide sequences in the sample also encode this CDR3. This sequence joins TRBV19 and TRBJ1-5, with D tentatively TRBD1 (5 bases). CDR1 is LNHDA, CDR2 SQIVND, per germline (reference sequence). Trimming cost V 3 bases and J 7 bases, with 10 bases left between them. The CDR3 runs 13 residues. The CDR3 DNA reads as TGTGCCAGTAGTATCGGGGGAAGGCAGCCCCAGCATTTT. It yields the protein CASSIGGRQPQHF.

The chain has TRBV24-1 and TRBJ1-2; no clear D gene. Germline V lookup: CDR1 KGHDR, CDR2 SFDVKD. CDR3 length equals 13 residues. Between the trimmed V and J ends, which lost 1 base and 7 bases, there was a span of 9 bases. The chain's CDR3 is CATSDFSDSGYTF. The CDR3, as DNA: TGTGCCACCAGTGATTTCTCTGACTCTGGCTACACCTTC.

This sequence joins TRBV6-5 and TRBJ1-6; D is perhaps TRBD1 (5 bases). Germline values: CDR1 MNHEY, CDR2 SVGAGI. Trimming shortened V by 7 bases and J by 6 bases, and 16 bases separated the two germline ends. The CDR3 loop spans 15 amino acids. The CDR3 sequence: CASTPSQGFNSPLHF. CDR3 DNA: TGTGCCAGCACTCCCAGCCAGGGATTTAATTCACCCCTCCACTTT.

The CDR3 loop is CASSFWGGGNQPQHF. The DNA of the CDR3 is TGTGCCAGCAGCTTCTGGGGAGGAGGCAATCAGCCCCAGCATTTT. This chain joins TRBV5-4 and TRBJ1-5; D not certain. V was clipped by 2 bases and J by 2 bases, with 11 bases between them. This CDR3 is built from 15 residues. CDR1 is SGHNT, CDR2 YYREEE, per germline (reference sequence).

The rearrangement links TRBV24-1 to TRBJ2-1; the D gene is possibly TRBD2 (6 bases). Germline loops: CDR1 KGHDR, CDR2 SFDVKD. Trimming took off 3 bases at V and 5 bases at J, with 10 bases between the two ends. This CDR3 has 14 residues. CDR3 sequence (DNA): TGTGCCACCAGTGATCCGGGAGCTAACAATGAGCAGTTCTTC. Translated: CATSDPGANNEQFF.

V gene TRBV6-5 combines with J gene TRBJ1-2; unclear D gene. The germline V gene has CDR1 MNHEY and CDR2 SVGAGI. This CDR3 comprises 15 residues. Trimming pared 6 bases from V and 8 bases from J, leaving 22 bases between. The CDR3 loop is CASRPRATQPGGYTF. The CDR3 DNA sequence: TGTGCCAGCAGACCCCGGGCTACCCAACCGGGGGGCTACACCTTC.

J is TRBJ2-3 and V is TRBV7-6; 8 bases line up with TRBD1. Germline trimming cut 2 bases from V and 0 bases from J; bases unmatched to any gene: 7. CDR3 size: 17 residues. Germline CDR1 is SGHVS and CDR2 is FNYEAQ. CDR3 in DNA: TGTGCCAGCAGCTTAAAAAGACAGGGGCAGAGCACAGATACGCAGTATTTT. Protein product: CASSLKRQGQSTDTQYF.